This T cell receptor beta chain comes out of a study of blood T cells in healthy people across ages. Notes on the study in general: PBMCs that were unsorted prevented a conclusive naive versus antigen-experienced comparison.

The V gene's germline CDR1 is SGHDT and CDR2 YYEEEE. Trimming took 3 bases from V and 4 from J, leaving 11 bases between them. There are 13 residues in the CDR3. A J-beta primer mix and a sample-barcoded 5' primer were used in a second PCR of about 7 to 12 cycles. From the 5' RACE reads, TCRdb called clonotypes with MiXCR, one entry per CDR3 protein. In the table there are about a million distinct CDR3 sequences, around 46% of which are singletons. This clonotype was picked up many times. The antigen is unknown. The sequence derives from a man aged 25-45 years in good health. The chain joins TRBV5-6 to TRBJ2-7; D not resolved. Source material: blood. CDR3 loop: CASSSPLSYEQYF. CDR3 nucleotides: TGTGCCAGCAGCTCCCCACTGTCGTACGAGCAGTACTTC.